This entry features one TCR beta chain sequence. Antigen unknown. The CDR3 spans 14 residues. CDR1 and CDR2 (germline): MNHEY, SVGAGI. V dropped 6 bases and J dropped 7 bases, with 16 bases sitting between them. The method was immunoSEQ multiplex PCR; TCRdb's version includes in-frame clones alone and lacks a portion of them. Of over 250,000 clones detected, about 86% appear once; the ten largest clones hold roughly 0.99%. The data were taken from a study of cytomegalovirus exposure and HLA in healthy donors. Study-wide findings and caveats: According to a subsequent analysis, TCR clusters identified in the first cohort showed a tendency to co-occur across the 120 validation repertoires.

The sequence was obtained from a woman aged 18 to 35 in good health and CMV-seronegative. This sequence joins TRBV6-5 and TRBJ1-5, with D perhaps TRBD1 (6 bases). Sequences were obtained from PBMCs. The DNA for the CDR3 is TGTGCCAGCAGGGACTCAACAGGGAACCAGCCCCAGCATTTT. It yields the protein CASRDSTGNQPQHF.